The 16 T cell receptor beta chains below come from one sample, sequenced in a study of cytomegalovirus exposure and HLA in healthy donors. Primers: 60 Vbeta forward and 13 Jbeta reverse. Here immunoSEQ multiplex PCR was the method, and the copy in TCRdb shows in-frame clones only, minus some. This table has 130,000 to 150,000 clones, over 65% appearing once. Sample: PBMCs. The receptors stem from a female donor in good health and CMV-seronegative.

The genes are TRBV18 and TRBJ2-2; the D gene is possibly TRBD2 (6 bases). Trimming stripped 2 bases from V and 2 bases from J, with 9 bases between. In germline, CDR1 is KGHSH, CDR2 LQKENI. The CDR3 covers 15 residues. The CDR3 sequence is CASSPIGGNTGELFF. CDR3 sequence (DNA): TGTGCCAGCTCACCAATCGGGGGAAACACCGGGGAGCTGTTTTTT.

The chain combines TRBV4-1 with TRBJ1-4, with a tentative D call TRBD1 (5 bases). The V gene lost 4 bases and the J gene lost 8 bases, with 11 bases spanning the gap. This CDR3 comprises 13 residues. The germline V gene encodes CDR1 MGHRA and CDR2 YSYEKL. The DNA for the CDR3 is TGCGCCAGCAGCCTTGACAGTGGGGAAAAACTGTTTTTT. Amino acid sequence: CASSLDSGEKLFF.

The chain joins TRBV19 to TRBJ1-1; TRBD1 is a possible D gene (5 bases). V was trimmed by 2 bases and J by 0 bases, leaving 10 bases between them. This CDR3 contains 15 residues. Germline CDR1 reads LNHDA; CDR2 reads SQIVND (reference sequence). CDR3 sequence (DNA): TGTGCCAGTAGTATAACAGGAATTATGAACACTGAAGCTTTCTTT. Its translation: CASSITGIMNTEAFF.

The chain has TRBV27 and TRBJ2-7, with TRBD1 matching 9 bases. The CDR3 has 15 amino acids. With 6 bases clipped from V and 5 bases from J, the junction kept 11 bases outside the gene matches. The V gene's germline CDR1 is MNHEY and CDR2 SMNVEV (reference sequence). CDR3 coding DNA: TGTGCCAGCAGCCAACTCGGACAGGGGAGCCACGAGCAGTACTTC. Amino acids: CASSQLGQGSHEQYF.

For this clone: Other DNA sequences from this sample encode an identical CDR3 as well. The genes are TRBV7-9 and TRBJ1-4; D ambiguous. The germline gives CDR1 SEHNR, CDR2 FQNEAQ (reference sequence). Trimming removed 4 bases from V and 0 bases from J, with 6 bases in between. The CDR3 totals 14 residues. The CDR3 spells CASSSGATNEKLFF. For the CDR3, the DNA is TGTGCCAGCAGCTCCGGGGCAACTAATGAAAAACTGTTTTTT.

The chain uses TRBV5-1 and TRBJ2-7; 10 nucleotides agree with TRBD2. Germline V gene lookup returns CDR1 SGHRS and CDR2 YFSETQ. The CDR3 runs 15 residues. Trimming took 1 base from V and 6 from J; bases not matched to a gene: 7. The CDR3 is CASSLTSGELGEQYF. CDR3 bases: TGCGCCAGCAGCTTGACTAGCGGGGAGTTAGGCGAGCAGTACTTC.

The chain uses TRBV5-1 and TRBJ2-5, with 9 bases lining up with TRBD1. The J call may be mistaken, given a closer DNA end match to TRBJ2-7. CDR1 and CDR2 (germline): SGHRS, YFSETQ. The CDR3 is made up of 15 amino acids. CDR3 protein: CASSFSDRGGIEQYF. CDR3 sequence (DNA): TGCGCCAGCAGCTTCTCGGACAGGGGTGGCATCGAGCAGTACTTC.

The CDR3 loop reads CASSLVSGGGILNTEAFF. The CDR3 coding sequence is TGTGCCAGCAGCTTAGTTTCGGGGGGCGGGATACTGAACACTGAAGCTTTCTTT. The chain joins TRBV7-2 to TRBJ1-1; D is perhaps TRBD1 (6 bases). Germline lookup yields CDR1 SGHTA and CDR2 FQGNSA. This CDR3 has 18 residues. Trimming shortened V by 1 base and J by 0 bases, and 18 bases separated the two germline ends.

V is TRBV27 and J is TRBJ2-1, with 12 bases that match TRBD2. The germline gives CDR1 MNHEY, CDR2 SMNVEV (reference sequence). The CDR3 runs to 15 residues. The ends lost 4 bases at V and 7 bases at J; junction bases unmatched: 5. The DNA of the CDR3 is TGTGCCAGCAGTTCTCTAGCGGGGGGGCCAAATGAGCAGTTCTTC. Protein product: CASSSLAGGPNEQFF.

The chain uses TRBV25-1 and TRBJ2-2; D remains unclear. CDR3 length: 15 amino acids. Germline V gene data show CDR1 as MGHDK and CDR2 as SYGVNS. V lost 2 bases, J lost 6 bases, and 13 bases lay in between. CDR3 protein: CASSEISMVAGELFF. As DNA, the CDR3 is TGTGCCAGCAGTGAAATCAGTATGGTTGCCGGGGAGCTGTTTTTT.

The chain recombines TRBV19 with TRBJ1-5, with TRBD1 identical over 10 bases. The V gene end was trimmed by 4 bases and the J gene end by 6 bases; junction bases not matched to a gene: 6. The V gene's germline CDR1 is LNHDA and CDR2 SQIVND (reference sequence). The CDR3 runs to 15 residues. DNA of the CDR3: TGTGCCAGTAGTACCGGGACAGGGGTAGGTCAGCCCCAGCATTTT. It encodes CASSTGTGVGQPQHF.

This chain connects TRBV15 to TRBJ1-3; D call uncertain. V lost 0 bases and J 1 base, leaving 4 bases between the germline ends. The CDR3 is 14 amino acids. From germline, CDR1 is LNHNV and CDR2 YYDKDF (reference sequence). CDR3 DNA: TGTGCCACCAGCAGAGATATGTCTGGAAACACCATATATTTT. It is translated as CATSRDMSGNTIYF. Drawing the rest from reference TRBV15 and TRBJ1-3, the complete variable domain is DAMVIQNPRYQVTQFGKPVTLSCSQTLNHNVMYWYQQKSSQAPKLLFHYYDKDFNNEADTPDNFQSRRPNTSFCFLDIRSPGLGDTAMYLCATSRDMSGNTIYFGEGSWLTVV.

CDR3 residues: CSVAGGLNYGYTF. CDR3 DNA sequence: TGCAGCGTTGCGGGGGGGCTTAACTATGGCTACACCTTC. The chain combines TRBV29-1 with TRBJ1-2; perhaps TRBD1 as D (6 bases). CDR3 length: 13 amino acids. CDR1 SQVTM and CDR2 ANQGSEA come from the germline V gene. V lost 4 bases to trimming and J lost 1 base, with 10 bases between them. Supplemented by reference TRBV29-1 and TRBJ1-2, the full variable domain reads SAVISQKPSRDICQRGTSLTIQCQVDSQVTMMFWYRQQPGQSLTLIATANQGSEATYESGFVIDKFPISRPNLTFSTLTVSNMSPEDSSIYLCSVAGGLNYGYTFGSGTRLTVV.

This chain links TRBV6-1 with TRBJ1-2, with 7 bases that match TRBD1. Germline trimming cut 3 bases from V and 2 bases from J; bases unmatched to any gene: 6. This CDR3 has 15 residues. CDR1 is MNHNS and CDR2 is SASEGT in the germline V gene. CDR3 bases: TGTGCCAGCAGTGATGTTCTGGACAGGAACTATGGCTACACCTTC. It codes for CASSDVLDRNYGYTF.

The chain joins TRBV11-2 to TRBJ2-7; D remains ambiguous. Germline assignment: CDR1 SGHAT and CDR2 FQNNGV. The ends were cut back, 6 bases at V and 1 base at J, with 16 bases in the middle. This CDR3 spans 15 amino acids. The CDR3 loop reads CASSPLPRLSYEQYF. CDR3 DNA: TGTGCCAGCAGTCCCCTCCCCAGGTTGTCCTACGAGCAGTACTTC. Variable domain in full (rest from reference TRBV11-2 and TRBJ2-7): EAGVAQSPRYKIIEKRQSVAFWCNPISGHATLYWYQQILGQGPKLLIQFQNNGVVDDSQLPKDRFSAERLKGVDSTLKIQPAKLEDSAVYLCASSPLPRLSYEQYFGPGTRLTVT.

The genes are TRBV5-4 and TRBJ2-3; D not certain. The germline V and J ends were trimmed by 1 base and 0 bases, with 6 bases remaining between them. The germline gives CDR1 SGHNT, CDR2 YYREEE (reference sequence). This CDR3 region has 14 residues. CDR3 in DNA: TGTGCCAGCAGCTTGTCGTCTAGCACAGATACGCAGTATTTT. The encoded protein is CASSLSSSTDTQYF. Filled out from reference TRBV5-4 and TRBJ2-3, the complete variable domain reads ETGVTQSPTHLIKTRGQQVTLRCSSQSGHNTVSWYQQALGQGPQFIFQYYREEENGRGNFPPRFSGLQFPNYSSELNVNALELDDSALYLCASSLSSSTDTQYFGPGTRLTVL.